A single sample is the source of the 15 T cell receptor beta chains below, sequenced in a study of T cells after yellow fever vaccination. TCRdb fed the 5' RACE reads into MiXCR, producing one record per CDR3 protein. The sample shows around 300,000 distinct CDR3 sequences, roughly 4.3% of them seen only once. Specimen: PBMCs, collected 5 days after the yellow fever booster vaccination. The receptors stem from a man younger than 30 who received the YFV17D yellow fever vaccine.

This chain's CDR3 is CASSTEGTGNTIYF. For the CDR3, the DNA is TGTGCCAGCAGCACTGAGGGAACTGGAAACACCATATATTTT. The chain couples TRBV9 to TRBJ1-3; D is uncertain. With 4 bases removed from V and 2 bases from J, the gap between germline ends came to 10 bases. This CDR3 region has 14 residues. The germline V gene encodes CDR1 SGDLS and CDR2 YYNGEE.

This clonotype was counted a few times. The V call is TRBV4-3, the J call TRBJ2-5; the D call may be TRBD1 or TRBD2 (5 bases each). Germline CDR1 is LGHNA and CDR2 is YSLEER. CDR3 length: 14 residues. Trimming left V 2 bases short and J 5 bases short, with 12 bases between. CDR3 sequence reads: CASSQPGTPETQYF. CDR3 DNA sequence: TGCGCCAGCAGCCAACCTGGGACCCCGGAGACCCAGTACTTC.

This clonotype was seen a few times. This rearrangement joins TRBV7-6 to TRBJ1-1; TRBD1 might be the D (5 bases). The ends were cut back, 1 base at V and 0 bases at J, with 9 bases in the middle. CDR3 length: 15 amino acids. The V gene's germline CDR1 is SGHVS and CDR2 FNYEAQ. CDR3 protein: CASSLDGGMNTEAFF. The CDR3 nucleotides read TGTGCCAGCAGCTTAGATGGGGGGATGAACACTGAAGCTTTCTTT.

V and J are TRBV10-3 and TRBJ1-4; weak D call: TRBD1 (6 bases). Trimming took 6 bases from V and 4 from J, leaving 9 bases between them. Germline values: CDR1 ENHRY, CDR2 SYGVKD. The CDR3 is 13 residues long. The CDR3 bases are TGTGCCATCAGCAGACAGGATAATGAAAAACTGTTTTTT. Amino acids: CAISRQDNEKLFF.

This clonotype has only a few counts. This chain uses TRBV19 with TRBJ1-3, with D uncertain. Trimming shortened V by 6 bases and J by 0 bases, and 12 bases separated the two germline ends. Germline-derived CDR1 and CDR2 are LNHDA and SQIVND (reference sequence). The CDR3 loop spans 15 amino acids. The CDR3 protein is CASSTDRYSGNTIYF. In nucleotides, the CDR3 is TGTGCCAGTAGCACGGACCGCTACTCTGGAAACACCATATATTTT.

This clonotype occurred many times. The DNA of the CDR3 is TGTGCCAGCACCCCCGCGGGCAGGGTAGACGAAAAACTGTTTTTT. Protein: CASTPAGRVDEKLFF. V and J are TRBV7-9 and TRBJ1-4, with TRBD1 as a possible D gene (5 bases). Germline V gene sequence: CDR1 SEHNR, CDR2 FQNEAQ (reference sequence). V was pared by 7 bases and J by 8 bases, with 20 bases between. The CDR3 contains 15 residues.

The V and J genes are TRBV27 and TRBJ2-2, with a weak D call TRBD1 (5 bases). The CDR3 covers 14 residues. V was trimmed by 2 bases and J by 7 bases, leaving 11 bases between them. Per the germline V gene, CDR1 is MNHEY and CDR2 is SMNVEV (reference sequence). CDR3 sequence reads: CASSLRRVHGELFF. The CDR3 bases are TGTGCCAGCAGTTTACGCAGGGTCCACGGGGAGCTGTTTTTT.

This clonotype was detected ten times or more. CDR3 bases: TGTGCCAGCAGTTTGGACAGGAACACAGATACGCAGTATTTT. It translates to CASSLDRNTDTQYF. This sequence joins TRBV9 and TRBJ2-3, with 7 bases lining up with TRBD1. V gave up 5 bases and J gave up 2 bases; unmatched junction bases: 5. This CDR3 contains 14 residues. Germline V gives CDR1 SGDLS, CDR2 YYNGEE.

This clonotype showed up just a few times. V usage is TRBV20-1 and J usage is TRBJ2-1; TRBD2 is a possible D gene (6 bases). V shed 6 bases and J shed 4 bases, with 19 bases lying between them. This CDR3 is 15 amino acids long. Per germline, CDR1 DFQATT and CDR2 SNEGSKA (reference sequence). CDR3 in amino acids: CSATLYGGKYNEQFF. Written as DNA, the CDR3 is TGCAGTGCCACCCTTTACGGGGGAAAATACAATGAGCAGTTCTTC.

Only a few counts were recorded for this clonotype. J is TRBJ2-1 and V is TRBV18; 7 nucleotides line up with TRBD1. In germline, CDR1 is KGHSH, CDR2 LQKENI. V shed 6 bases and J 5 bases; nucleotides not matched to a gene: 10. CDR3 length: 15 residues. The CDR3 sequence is CASSTNRGPNNEQFF. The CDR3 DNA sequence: TGTGCCAGCTCCACGAACAGGGGTCCGAACAATGAGCAGTTCTTC.

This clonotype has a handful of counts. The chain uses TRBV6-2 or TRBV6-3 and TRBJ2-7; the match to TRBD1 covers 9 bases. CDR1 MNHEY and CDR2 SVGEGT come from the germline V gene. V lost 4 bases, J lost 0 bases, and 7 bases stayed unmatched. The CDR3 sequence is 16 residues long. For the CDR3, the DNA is TGTGCCAGCAGTTCCCCGGGACAGGGTTCCTCCTACGAGCAGTACGTC. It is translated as CASSSPGQGSSYEQYV.

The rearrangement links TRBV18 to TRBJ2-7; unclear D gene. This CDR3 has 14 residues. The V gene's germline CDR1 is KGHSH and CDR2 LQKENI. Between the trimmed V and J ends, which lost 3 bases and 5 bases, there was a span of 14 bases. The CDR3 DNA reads TGTGCCAGCTCACCCCTTCAAGGAAAGGACGAGCAGTACTTC. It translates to CASSPLQGKDEQYF.

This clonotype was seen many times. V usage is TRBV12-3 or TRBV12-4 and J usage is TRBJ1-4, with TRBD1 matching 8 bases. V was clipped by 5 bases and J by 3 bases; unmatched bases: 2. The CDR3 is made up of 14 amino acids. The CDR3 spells CASSKQGANEKLFF. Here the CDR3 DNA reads TGTGCCAGCAGTAAACAGGGGGCTAATGAAAAACTGTTTTTT.

The CDR3 here is CSARKPFTGELFF. The CDR3 DNA follows: TGCAGTGCTAGGAAGCCTTTCACCGGGGAGCTGTTTTTT. The V and J genes are TRBV20-1 and TRBJ2-2, with no clear D. Per the germline V gene, CDR1 is DFQATT and CDR2 is SNEGSKA (reference sequence). The CDR3 covers 13 residues. With 3 bases removed from V and 4 bases from J, the gap between germline ends came to 9 bases.

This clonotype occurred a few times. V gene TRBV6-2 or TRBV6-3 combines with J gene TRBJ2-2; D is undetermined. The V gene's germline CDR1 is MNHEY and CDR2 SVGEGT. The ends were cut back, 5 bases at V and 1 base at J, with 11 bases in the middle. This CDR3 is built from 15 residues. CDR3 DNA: TGTGCCAGCAGTATGCCGACCGGGAACACCGGGGAGCTGTTTTTT. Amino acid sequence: CASSMPTGNTGELFF.